Listed here are 9 T cell receptor beta chains from one sample, sequenced in a study of beta chain features in type 1 diabetes. The entirety of the isolated RNA underwent reverse transcription, so expressed TCRB transcripts were sequenced. The repertoire was sequenced with immunoSEQ multiplex PCR; TCRdb's copy has only in-frame clones and lacks some. The sample contains about 620,000 clones, around 15% of which appear only once. Sequenced input: naive CD4+ T cells from blood. These receptor sequences come from a man aged 18 to 30 in good health.

The V gene is TRBV28, the J gene TRBJ2-2; D not certain. This CDR3 has 15 amino acids. The germline V gene encodes CDR1 MDHEN and CDR2 SYDVKM. Trimming took off 8 bases at V and 4 bases at J, with 17 bases between the two ends. The CDR3 loop reads CASHKVNKITGELFF. The CDR3 coding sequence is TGTGCCAGCCACAAGGTCAATAAGATCACCGGGGAGCTGTTTTTT.

This clone was seen only a few times. The chain links TRBV4-3 to TRBJ2-1; a possible D gene is TRBD2 (6 bases). The CDR3 sequence is 14 residues long. In germline, CDR1 is LGHNA, CDR2 YSLEER. V was pared by 1 base and J by 10 bases, with 14 bases between. DNA for the CDR3: TGCGCCAGCAGCCAAGCGTCCTTTGGAGGGGAGCAGTTCTTC. Its protein is CASSQASFGGEQFF.

CDR3 region: CATSRGSFGTDTQYF. The CDR3 nucleotides read TGTGCCACCAGCCGCGGTAGCTTCGGCACAGATACGCAGTATTTT. This chain uses TRBV15 with TRBJ2-3; D call uncertain. With 5 bases removed from V and 1 base from J, the gap between germline ends came to 13 bases. Germline V gene data show CDR1 as LNHNV and CDR2 as YYDKDF (reference sequence). The CDR3 covers 15 residues.

This chain connects TRBV4-3 to TRBJ2-3, with 7 nucleotides matching TRBD2. The CDR3 loop spans 14 amino acids. After removal of 4 bases from V and 2 bases from J, the junction contained 3 bases not matched to a gene. CDR1 is LGHNA and CDR2 is YSLEER in the germline V gene. This chain's CDR3 is CASSPGGDTDTQYF. DNA for the CDR3: TGCGCCAGCAGCCCTGGGGGGGACACAGATACGCAGTATTTT.

This chain links TRBV6-5 with TRBJ1-3; D might be TRBD1 (5 bases). The CDR3 runs 14 residues. Germline V lookup: CDR1 MNHEY, CDR2 SVGAGI. Trimming left V 4 bases short and J 8 bases short, with 15 bases between. The CDR3 sequence: CASSSGPLGDTIYF. CDR3 sequence (DNA): TGTGCCAGCAGTTCAGGACCCCTGGGGGACACCATATATTTT.

This clone occurred a few times. The chain employs TRBV7-2 and TRBJ2-5; D remains unclear. The V end lost 1 base, the J end lost 0 bases, and 9 bases lay between the germline ends. The CDR3 extends over 15 amino acids. Germline values: CDR1 SGHTA, CDR2 FQGNSA. CDR3 coding DNA: TGTGCCAGCAGCTTAGGCACTACGTACCAAGAGACCCAGTACTTC. It encodes CASSLGTTYQETQYF.

This clone has a handful of counts. This chain uses TRBV28 with TRBJ1-6, with no clear D. Per germline, CDR1 MDHEN and CDR2 SYDVKM. The length of the CDR3 is 15 residues. V was pared by 5 bases and J by 7 bases, with 15 bases between. Here the CDR3 reads CASSPLLLTNSPLHF. The CDR3 DNA sequence: TGTGCCAGCAGTCCGCTCCTCCTAACAAATTCACCCCTCCACTTT.

This clone has a handful of counts. The V and J genes are TRBV6-1 and TRBJ2-1, with D possibly matching TRBD1 (7 bases). The ends were cut back, 3 bases at V and 8 bases at J, with 14 bases in the middle. CDR1 and CDR2 from the germline V gene are MNHNS and SASEGT. The CDR3 contains 14 residues. CDR3 region: CASSERDSKDEQFF. The CDR3 DNA is TGTGCCAGCAGTGAGCGGGACAGTAAAGATGAGCAGTTCTTC.

This clone has only a few counts. V usage is TRBV4-2 and J usage is TRBJ2-3; 7 bases align to TRBD2. CDR1 and CDR2 from the germline V gene are LGHNA and YNFKEQ. This CDR3 has 16 residues. The V and J ends lost 0 bases and 2 bases, in that order; junction bases with no gene match: 5. The CDR3, as DNA: TGTGCCAGCAGCCAAGATACGGGAGGCCCCACAGATACGCAGTATTTT. Protein product: CASSQDTGGPTDTQYF.